The next 32 T cell receptor beta chains were all read from a single sample in a study of CD8 T cells in Susac syndrome. A quantity of roughly 0.5 to 1 ug RNA underwent reverse transcription using random hexamers. TCRdb fed the immunoSEQ multiplex PCR reads into MiXCR, producing one record per CDR3 protein. The data hold 130,000 to 150,000 distinct CDR3 sequences, with approximately 93% observed a single time. Sequences were obtained from CD4+ T cells from PBMCs. The receptors shown here come from a human donor in good health.

The V gene is TRBV19, the J gene TRBJ2-1; D is perhaps TRBD2 (5 bases). CDR1 is LNHDA and CDR2 is SQIVND in the germline V gene (reference sequence). This CDR3 contains 13 residues. V was cut by 6 bases and J by 8 bases, with 14 bases left in between. The CDR3 region has the DNA TGTGCCAGTAGAGGAAATCTGCGGGATGAGCAGTTCTTC. Translating gives CASRGNLRDEQFF.

The chain uses TRBV18 and TRBJ2-7; D might be TRBD1 (6 bases). Germline V gene data show CDR1 as KGHSH and CDR2 as LQKENI. The CDR3 has 14 residues. Trimming pared 4 bases from V and 3 bases from J, leaving 13 bases between. The CDR3 protein is CASSQEGVVYEQYF. CDR3 nucleotides: TGTGCCAGCTCACAAGAGGGGGTAGTCTACGAGCAGTACTTC.

CDR3 amino acids: CASRGQGRETQYF. CDR3 coding DNA: TGTGCCAGCAGGGGACAGGGGCGAGAGACCCAGTACTTC. The V gene is TRBV12-3 or TRBV12-4, the J gene TRBJ2-5; 10 bases fit TRBD1. This CDR3 is built from 13 residues. Losses at the gene ends were 6 bases for V and 4 bases for J; bases not matched to a gene: 2.

The chain's CDR3 is CARQGGRARREQFF. DNA of the CDR3: TGTGCCAGACAGGGAGGGAGGGCACGGAGGGAGCAGTTCTTC. The chain employs TRBV9 and TRBJ2-1; tentative D call: TRBD2 (7 bases). CDR3 length equals 14 residues. The V gene's germline CDR1 is SGDLS and CDR2 YYNGEE. Deletions cut 8 bases from V and 10 bases from J, with 22 bases between.

The chain links TRBV20-1 to TRBJ2-4; D is unresolved. From germline, CDR1 is DFQATT and CDR2 SNEGSKA (reference sequence). The CDR3 extends over 16 amino acids. Trimming took 3 bases from V and 1 from J, leaving 16 bases between them. The CDR3 region is CSARVDAVVAKNIQYF. DNA of the CDR3: TGCAGTGCTAGGGTGGACGCGGTTGTTGCCAAAAACATTCAGTACTTC.

The rearrangement links TRBV23-1 to TRBJ1-2; 8 nucleotides align to TRBD1. TRBV23-1 belongs to the ORF category, with a function that is uncertain. CDR3 length: 19 amino acids. The junction had 14 bases not matched to a gene; V was cut back by 2 bases and J by 0 bases. DNA for the CDR3: TGCGCCAGCAGTCAACCGGTCCGGGACAGGATCACAGCTAACTATGGCTACACCTTC. It encodes CASSQPVRDRITANYGYTF.

V is TRBV19 and J is TRBJ1-1, with D perhaps matching TRBD1 (5 bases). Trimming took 2 bases from V and 2 from J, leaving 9 bases between them. The CDR3 length is 14 residues. Germline V gives CDR1 LNHDA, CDR2 SQIVND (reference sequence). As DNA, the CDR3 is TGTGCCAGTAGTATAAGGGGATATAACACTGAAGCTTTCTTT. Its translation is CASSIRGYNTEAFF.

The V and J genes are TRBV2 and TRBJ2-5; no firm D call. In germline, CDR1 is SNHLY, CDR2 FYNNEI. V lost 6 bases, J lost 4 bases, and 12 bases lay in between. This CDR3 spans 13 amino acids. CDR3 loop: CASSLNPAETQYF. CDR3 nucleotides: TGTGCCAGCAGCTTGAATCCGGCAGAGACCCAGTACTTC.

This clonotype was observed a single time. The genes are TRBV5-1 and TRBJ1-2; maybe TRBD1 (5 bases). The germline V and J ends were trimmed by 4 bases and 4 bases, with 14 bases remaining between them. This CDR3 region has 14 residues. Per germline, CDR1 SGHRS and CDR2 YFSETQ. The CDR3 bases are TGCGCCAGCAGCGCAGCATCGACAGCCTATGGCTACACCTTC. This gives the protein CASSAASTAYGYTF. Combining the CDR3 with reference TRBV5-1 and TRBJ1-2 gives the whole variable domain KAGVTQTPRYLIKTRGQQVTLSCSPISGHRSVSWYQQTPGQGLQFLFEYFSETQRNKGNFPGRFSGRQFSNSRSEMNVSTLELGDSALYLCASSAASTAYGYTFGSGTRLTVV.

The chain has TRBV19 and TRBJ2-5; 9 bases are a match to TRBD2. The V gene's germline CDR1 is LNHDA and CDR2 SQIVND (reference sequence). Germline trimming cut 5 bases from V and 2 bases from J; bases unmatched to any gene: 6. The CDR3 runs 15 residues. DNA for the CDR3: TGTGCCAGTAGTCCGGGACTAGCACATCAAGAGACCCAGTACTTC. Protein: CASSPGLAHQETQYF.

The chain uses TRBV19 and TRBJ2-4; 7 bases are shared with TRBD2. The length of the CDR3 is 14 residues. The ends lost 4 bases at V and 8 bases at J; junction bases unmatched: 8. Germline CDR1 is LNHDA and CDR2 is SQIVND (reference sequence). The CDR3 bases are TGTGCCAGTAGTACTAGAGGGAGGGGCGACATTCAGTACTTC. This codes for CASSTRGRGDIQYF. Combining the CDR3 with reference TRBV19 and TRBJ2-4 gives the whole variable domain DGGITQSPKYLFRKEGQNVTLSCEQNLNHDAMYWYRQDPGQGLRLIYYSQIVNDFQKGDIAEGYSVSREKKESFPLTVTSAQKNPTAFYLCASSTRGRGDIQYFGAGTRLSVL.

The V call is TRBV20-1, the J call TRBJ2-3; possibly TRBD2 for D (5 bases). There are 12 residues in the CDR3. Germline lookup yields CDR1 DFQATT and CDR2 SNEGSKA (reference sequence). V was trimmed by 3 bases and J by 4 bases, leaving 8 bases between them. CDR3 residues: CSASAGPDTQYF. DNA of the CDR3: TGCAGTGCTAGTGCGGGTCCAGATACGCAGTATTTT.

V usage is TRBV27 and J usage is TRBJ2-7; TRBD1 matches 11 bases. Per the germline V gene, CDR1 is MNHEY and CDR2 is SMNVEV (reference sequence). This CDR3 is built from 16 residues. Trimming took 5 bases from V and 3 from J; bases not matched to a gene: 9. CDR3 protein: CASSPTPGTGGYEQYF. CDR3 in DNA: TGTGCCAGCAGTCCCACGCCCGGGACAGGGGGCTACGAGCAGTACTTC.

The chain joins TRBV5-1 to TRBJ1-4, with D maybe TRBD1 (6 bases). The CDR3 covers 14 residues. V shed 4 bases and J shed 4 bases, with 11 bases lying between them. Germline CDR1 is SGHRS and CDR2 is YFSETQ. The CDR3 sequence is CASSAGHRNEKLFF. Written as DNA, the CDR3 is TGCGCCAGCAGCGCGGGACACCGTAATGAAAAACTGTTTTTT.

This chain links TRBV7-9 with TRBJ2-1; the D call may be TRBD1 or TRBD2 (5 bases each). This CDR3 spans 13 amino acids. Trimming removed 4 bases at V and 8 bases at J, with 12 bases between. CDR1 is SEHNR, CDR2 FQNEAQ, per germline (reference sequence). CDR3 protein: CASSSFEGYEQFF. Here the CDR3 DNA reads TGTGCCAGCAGCTCCTTTGAGGGGTATGAGCAGTTCTTC.

The chain uses TRBV5-1 and TRBJ1-1; D call uncertain. Germline values: CDR1 SGHRS, CDR2 YFSETQ. The germline V and J ends were trimmed by 3 bases and 5 bases, with 11 bases remaining between them. The CDR3 is 13 amino acids. In DNA, the CDR3 is TGCGCCAGCAGCTCAGAGTTAACGACTGAAGCTTTCTTT. Its protein is CASSSELTTEAFF. Filled out from reference TRBV5-1 and TRBJ1-1, the complete variable domain reads KAGVTQTPRYLIKTRGQQVTLSCSPISGHRSVSWYQQTPGQGLQFLFEYFSETQRNKGNFPGRFSGRQFSNSRSEMNVSTLELGDSALYLCASSSELTTEAFFGQGTRLTVV.

CDR3 nucleotides: TGCAGCGTGGAACAGGGTGGGGCCAACGTCCTGACTTTC. The encoded protein is CSVEQGGANVLTF. This rearrangement joins TRBV29-1 to TRBJ2-6; D possibly corresponds to TRBD1 (6 bases). The CDR3 is made up of 13 amino acids. Trimming stripped 6 bases from V and 3 bases from J, with 9 bases between. Germline V lookup: CDR1 SQVTM, CDR2 ANQGSEA.

The V and J genes are TRBV14 and TRBJ1-3; tentatively, D is TRBD1 (5 bases). Trimming shortened V by 1 base and J by 0 bases, and 13 bases separated the two germline ends. Germline loops: CDR1 SGHDN, CDR2 FVKESK. This CDR3 has 17 residues. The CDR3 loop is CASSQAWGSLSGNTIYF. The CDR3, as DNA: TGTGCCAGCAGCCAAGCGTGGGGGAGTCTCTCTGGAAACACCATATATTTT.

The chain has TRBV29-1 and TRBJ2-5; 10 nucleotides agree with TRBD2. The CDR3 totals 13 residues. Germline loops: CDR1 SQVTM, CDR2 ANQGSEA. The ends lost 7 bases at V and 4 bases at J; junction bases unmatched: 6. CDR3 coding DNA: TGCAGCGGGATAGCGGGAGGCTCAGAGACCCAGTACTTC. Its translation is CSGIAGGSETQYF.

This clonotype was counted many times. The gene calls are TRBV7-2 and TRBJ1-1, with D perhaps matching TRBD1 (5 bases). V was cut by 2 bases and J by 1 base, with 5 bases left in between. The CDR3 is 13 amino acids. The V gene's germline CDR1 is SGHTA and CDR2 FQGNSA. Written as DNA, the CDR3 is TGTGCCAGCAGCTTACAGGGGAACACTGAAGCTTTCTTT. It codes for CASSLQGNTEAFF.

V and J are TRBV6-1 and TRBJ1-5; a weak D match, TRBD1 (6 bases). The CDR3 has 16 residues. Germline V lookup: CDR1 MNHNS, CDR2 SASEGT. V lost 3 bases and J 9 bases, leaving 21 bases between the germline ends. The CDR3 here is CASSEIPTGLRGPQHF. The CDR3 bases are TGTGCCAGCAGTGAGATTCCGACAGGTCTAAGGGGGCCCCAGCATTTT.

This rearrangement joins TRBV6-5 to TRBJ1-2; 12 bases are a match to TRBD1. J lost 7 bases, V lost 0 bases, and 9 bases had no gene match. Germline values: CDR1 MNHEY, CDR2 SVGAGI. This CDR3 has 17 amino acids. CDR3 in DNA: TGTGCCAGCAGTTACTCCTTCCGGGACAGGGGGCCTGTTGGCTACACCTTC. Amino acid sequence: CASSYSFRDRGPVGYTF.

This sequence joins TRBV27 and TRBJ1-1, with unresolved D. Trimming removed 4 bases from V and 0 bases from J, with 12 bases in between. CDR1 is MNHEY, CDR2 SMNVEV, per germline (reference sequence). This CDR3 spans 15 amino acids. CDR3 in DNA: TGTGCCAGCAGTTCGATGAGGCTCATGAACACTGAAGCTTTCTTT. This sequence encodes CASSSMRLMNTEAFF.

The chain links TRBV5-1 to TRBJ1-1; 9 bases agree with TRBD1. Germline-derived CDR1 and CDR2 are SGHRS and YFSETQ. The CDR3 consists of 16 residues. The V gene end was trimmed by 2 bases and the J gene end by 4 bases; junction bases not matched to a gene: 9. The CDR3 coding sequence is TGCGCCAGCAGCTTTTCCACAGGGGGCTTGAGCACTGAAGCTTTCTTT. This gives the protein CASSFSTGGLSTEAFF.

This chain uses TRBV5-6 with TRBJ1-1; no firm D call. CDR3 length: 15 residues. Germline CDR1 and CDR2: SGHDT and YYEEEE. The ends were cut back, 4 bases at V and 1 base at J, with 14 bases in the middle. This CDR3 reads CASSPQAARNTEAFF. For the CDR3, the DNA is TGTGCCAGCAGCCCCCAGGCCGCCAGGAACACTGAAGCTTTCTTT.

V is TRBV19 and J is TRBJ2-1; TRBD2 matches 12 bases. Germline loops: CDR1 LNHDA, CDR2 SQIVND (reference sequence). Losses at the gene ends were 4 bases for V and 10 bases for J; bases not matched to a gene: 8. The CDR3 length is 15 residues. The CDR3 bases are TGTGCCAGTAGTACGGCTAGCGGGAGGGCCTCGGAGCAGTTCTTC. Its translation: CASSTASGRASEQFF.

The rearrangement joins TRBV19 to TRBJ1-5, with a possible D match to TRBD1 (6 bases). V lost 7 bases and J lost 4, with 11 bases in between. The CDR3 is 13 residues long. Germline loops: CDR1 LNHDA, CDR2 SQIVND (reference sequence). CDR3 coding DNA: TGTGCCAGTAATCACAGGGAGAATCAGCCCCAGCATTTT. As protein: CASNHRENQPQHF.

The gene calls are TRBV4-1 and TRBJ1-4; unclear D gene. The CDR3 loop spans 13 amino acids. The germline CDR1 and CDR2 sequences are MGHRA and YSYEKL. V lost 4 bases, J lost 7 bases, and 10 bases lay in between. The DNA for the CDR3 is TGCGCCAGCAGCCGAGGCCCTTTTGAAAAACTGTTTTTT. It codes for CASSRGPFEKLFF.

The chain combines TRBV2 with TRBJ1-1, with D possibly matching TRBD1 (5 bases). The CDR3 consists of 14 residues. V shed 7 bases and J shed 0 bases, with 12 bases lying between them. Germline loops: CDR1 SNHLY, CDR2 FYNNEI. CDR3 nucleotide sequence: TGTGCCAGCAATAAGGGGTTTTTGAACACTGAAGCTTTCTTT. This gives the protein CASNKGFLNTEAFF.

This chain uses TRBV3-1 with TRBJ1-5; no definite D call. This CDR3 spans 14 amino acids. CDR1 is LGHDT and CDR2 is YNNKEL in the germline V gene (reference sequence). Trimming stripped 0 bases from V and 9 bases from J, with 12 bases between. For the CDR3, the DNA is TGTGCCAGCAGCCAAGATCGGACGGGCCCGCCCCAGCATTTT. It is translated as CASSQDRTGPPQHF.

The chain couples TRBV5-1 to TRBJ2-2; perhaps TRBD2 as D (6 bases). Trimming pared 6 bases from V and 2 bases from J, leaving 14 bases between. Germline values: CDR1 SGHRS, CDR2 YFSETQ. CDR3 size: 15 residues. CDR3 sequence: CASILGTDNTGELFF. DNA of the CDR3: TGCGCCAGCATCTTAGGGACTGATAACACCGGGGAGCTGTTTTTT. Supplemented by reference TRBV5-1 and TRBJ2-2, the full variable domain reads KAGVTQTPRYLIKTRGQQVTLSCSPISGHRSVSWYQQTPGQGLQFLFEYFSETQRNKGNFPGRFSGRQFSNSRSEMNVSTLELGDSALYLCASILGTDNTGELFFGEGSRLTVL.

The V call is TRBV5-1, the J call TRBJ1-1; 7 bases agree with TRBD1. Germline values: CDR1 SGHRS, CDR2 YFSETQ. The CDR3 spans 14 residues. After removal of 4 bases from V and 5 bases from J, the junction contained 8 bases not matched to a gene. The CDR3 sequence: CASSIGQVGTEAFF. CDR3 DNA sequence: TGCGCCAGCAGCATTGGACAGGTGGGAACTGAAGCTTTCTTT.